One and the same sample provided the 30 T cell receptor beta chains below, sequenced in a study of shared clonotypes between healthy human individuals. Using immunoSEQ multiplex PCR, the repertoire was profiled, and TCRdb retains in-frame clones only, with some absent. The sample consists of a few hundred thousand clones, roughly 96% of them appearing once. Material for sequencing was memory CD8+ T cells sorted from blood. Subset: CD45RO+ cells pooled with CCR7-negative TemRA cells. The receptors shown here come from a man aged 30-40 years in good health.

DNA for the CDR3: TGTGCCAGCAGTGAACCACAAGAGACCCAGTACTTC. It encodes CASSEPQETQYF. This chain joins TRBV25-1 and TRBJ2-5; D is uncertain. Trimming pared 2 bases from V and 2 bases from J, leaving 3 bases between. This CDR3 has 12 residues. The germline V gene has CDR1 MGHDK and CDR2 SYGVNS.

A single count supports this clone. V usage is TRBV12-5 and J usage is TRBJ2-5; TRBD2 matches 12 bases. With 2 bases clipped from V and 1 base from J, the junction kept 20 bases outside the gene matches. From germline, CDR1 is LGHNT and CDR2 FRNRAP. The CDR3 length is 22 residues. CDR3 amino acids: CASGLPPAPASGRAGAQETQYF. The CDR3 nucleotides are TGTGCTAGTGGTTTGCCCCCGGCCCCCGCTAGCGGGAGGGCTGGGGCCCAAGAGACCCAGTACTTC.

This clone turned up a few times. Other DNA sequences within the sample encode an identical CDR3. The chain recombines TRBV28 with TRBJ2-1; tentative D call: TRBD1 (6 bases). Germline CDR1 MDHEN, CDR2 SYDVKM. V was trimmed by 3 bases and J by 4 bases, leaving 7 bases between them. This CDR3 contains 13 residues. CDR3 bases: TGTGCCAGCAGTTTGGACAGTTACAATGAGCAGTTCTTC. Protein product: CASSLDSYNEQFF.

This clone was recorded only once. The rearrangement uses TRBV25-1 and TRBJ2-7, with D possibly being TRBD1 (6 bases). The V and J ends lost 4 bases and 3 bases respectively, with 7 bases between them. Germline CDR1 is MGHDK and CDR2 is SYGVNS. The CDR3 is 12 amino acids. CDR3 sequence reads: CASSAGDYEQYF. CDR3 sequence (DNA): TGTGCCAGCAGTGCAGGGGACTACGAGCAGTACTTC.

This chain connects TRBV28 to TRBJ1-4; D is uncertain. V lost 8 bases and J lost 3, with 7 bases in between. Germline V gene data show CDR1 as MDHEN and CDR2 as SYDVKM. The CDR3 is made up of 12 amino acids. The CDR3 nucleotides are TGTGCCAGCCTTGGGGCTAATGAAAAACTGTTTTTT. This codes for CASLGANEKLFF. The variable domain in full, completed from reference TRBV28 and TRBJ1-4, reads DVKVTQSSRYLVKRTGEKVFLECVQDMDHENMFWYRQDPGLGLRLIYFSYDVKMKEKGDIPEGYSVSREKKERFSLILESASTNQTSMYLCASLGANEKLFFGSGTQLSVL.

J is TRBJ2-7 and V is TRBV2; 8 bases match TRBD1. This CDR3 contains 13 residues. Losses at the gene ends were 8 bases for V and 0 bases for J; bases not matched to a gene: 3. CDR1 SNHLY and CDR2 FYNNEI come from the germline V gene. CDR3 DNA sequence: TGTGCCAGCTTGGACAGGGTCTCCTACGAGCAGTACTTC. Translation gives CASLDRVSYEQYF.

This sequence joins TRBV6-5 and TRBJ2-7, with 9 bases that match TRBD1. V gave up 6 bases and J gave up 3 bases; unmatched junction bases: 6. The CDR3 has 14 residues. Germline V gene lookup returns CDR1 MNHEY and CDR2 SVGAGI. CDR3 protein: CASRPGQGDYEQYF. CDR3 coding DNA: TGTGCCAGCAGACCGGGACAGGGAGACTACGAGCAGTACTTC.

The rearrangement links TRBV19 to TRBJ1-4, with TRBD1 identical over 11 bases. J lost 11 bases, V lost 5 bases, and 7 bases had no gene match. Germline CDR1 reads LNHDA; CDR2 reads SQIVND (reference sequence). The CDR3 runs 14 residues. The CDR3 reads CASSAGTGGEKLFF. CDR3 coding DNA: TGTGCCAGTAGTGCCGGGACAGGGGGAGAGAAACTGTTTTTT.

The rearrangement uses TRBV2 and TRBJ2-7; the D gene is possibly TRBD2 (5 bases). Germline CDR1 SNHLY, CDR2 FYNNEI. This CDR3 comprises 12 residues. Trimming cost V 5 bases and J 2 bases, with 7 bases left between them. For the CDR3, the DNA is TGTGCCAGCAGTCTACTAGCCTACGAGCAGTACTTC. Translated: CASSLLAYEQYF.

The chain combines TRBV19 with TRBJ2-7; a weak D match, TRBD2 (6 bases). The CDR3 sequence is 15 residues long. Deletions cut 7 bases from V and 3 bases from J, with 19 bases between. Germline lookup yields CDR1 LNHDA and CDR2 SQIVND (reference sequence). CDR3 in DNA: TGTGCCAGTACCAACTCGACTAGAGGAAACTACGAGCAGTACTTC. Amino acids: CASTNSTRGNYEQYF.

V and J are TRBV28 and TRBJ1-3; no reliable D call. Trimming shortened V by 8 bases and J by 0 bases, and 8 bases separated the two germline ends. Germline V gene data show CDR1 as MDHEN and CDR2 as SYDVKM. This CDR3 contains 13 residues. Here the CDR3 reads CASVPSSGNTIYF. CDR3 DNA: TGTGCCAGCGTGCCGAGCTCTGGAAACACCATATATTTT.

V is TRBV5-1 and J is TRBJ2-7; 7 nucleotides agree with TRBD1. The germline gives CDR1 SGHRS, CDR2 YFSETQ. The CDR3 extends over 15 amino acids. Trimming cost V 2 bases and J 3 bases; bases outside gene matches: 8. This CDR3 reads CASSLPGQSLYEQYF. The CDR3 DNA is TGCGCCAGCAGCTTACCGGGACAGAGCCTCTACGAGCAGTACTTC. The full variable domain, in which reference TRBV5-1 and TRBJ2-7 provide the parts outside the CDR3, is KAGVTQTPRYLIKTRGQQVTLSCSPISGHRSVSWYQQTPGQGLQFLFEYFSETQRNKGNFPGRFSGRQFSNSRSEMNVSTLELGDSALYLCASSLPGQSLYEQYFGPGTRLTVT.

The chain has TRBV30 and TRBJ2-1, with D possibly being TRBD2 (6 bases). Germline CDR1 and CDR2: GTSNPN and SVGIG (reference sequence). CDR3 size: 16 residues. Trimming pared 0 bases from V and 8 bases from J, leaving 20 bases between. The CDR3 nucleotides are TGTGCCTGGAGTGTGGGGTTAACCAGCGGGCGGGATGAGCAGTTCTTC. Encoded protein: CAWSVGLTSGRDEQFF.

V usage is TRBV6-6 and J usage is TRBJ2-7, with D uncertain. V was cut by 2 bases and J by 3 bases, with 11 bases left in between. Germline V gene sequence: CDR1 MNHNY, CDR2 SVGAGI (reference sequence). The CDR3 sequence is 14 residues long. CDR3 DNA sequence: TGTGCCAGCAGTTACCAATTCGGCGGCTACGAGCAGTACTTC. It encodes CASSYQFGGYEQYF.

V gene TRBV30 combines with J gene TRBJ1-5; TRBD1 matches at 8 bases. Looked up from germline, CDR1 is GTSNPN and CDR2 is SVGIG (reference sequence). V lost 2 bases, J lost 8 bases, and 5 bases stayed unmatched. CDR3 length: 13 amino acids. CDR3 amino acids: CAWSFDRGEPQHF. Here the CDR3 DNA reads TGTGCCTGGAGTTTCGACAGGGGAGAGCCCCAGCATTTT.

This sequence joins TRBV28 and TRBJ1-1, with D unclear. Per the germline V gene, CDR1 is MDHEN and CDR2 is SYDVKM. The V and J ends lost 1 base and 6 bases respectively, with 18 bases between them. The CDR3 loop spans 16 amino acids. CDR3 coding DNA: TGTGCCAGCAGTTTATTCGGGCCGGAAGGACTAGCTGAAGCTTTCTTT. Encoded protein: CASSLFGPEGLAEAFF.

The chain carries TRBV5-1 and TRBJ2-3; D gene uncertain. The germline V and J ends were trimmed by 0 bases and 0 bases, with 5 bases remaining between them. The CDR3 loop spans 14 amino acids. CDR1 and CDR2 (germline): SGHRS, YFSETQ. The CDR3 DNA reads as TGCGCCAGCAGCTTGGCGCGGAGCACAGATACGCAGTATTTT. As protein: CASSLARSTDTQYF.

This sequence joins TRBV29-1 and TRBJ1-3; D is ambiguous. The V and J ends lost 6 bases and 0 bases respectively, with 18 bases between them. Germline V CDR1 and CDR2: SQVTM, ANQGSEA. The CDR3 has 16 residues. The CDR3 sequence: CSVSGRFASSGNTIYF. CDR3 in DNA: TGCAGCGTCTCCGGACGATTCGCTTCCTCTGGAAACACCATATATTTT. Together with reference TRBV29-1 and TRBJ1-3, the CDR3 gives the full variable domain: SAVISQKPSRDICQRGTSLTIQCQVDSQVTMMFWYRQQPGQSLTLIATANQGSEATYESGFVIDKFPISRPNLTFSTLTVSNMSPEDSSIYLCSVSGRFASSGNTIYFGEGSWLTVV.

The chain joins TRBV7-9 to TRBJ2-7, with 7 bases identical to TRBD1. CDR3 length: 15 amino acids. J was trimmed by 2 bases and V by 4 bases; bases with no gene match: 8. The germline V gene has CDR1 SEHNR and CDR2 FQNEAQ (reference sequence). The CDR3 coding sequence is TGTGCCAGCAGCTCTCCGGGACAGATCACCTACGAGCAGTACTTC. Translating gives CASSSPGQITYEQYF.

The V call is TRBV2, the J call TRBJ2-7, with TRBD2 matching over 11 bases. Trimming at V came to 5 bases and at J to 7 bases, leaving 1 base not matched to a gene. Germline values: CDR1 SNHLY, CDR2 FYNNEI. CDR3 length equals 12 residues. DNA of the CDR3: TGTGCCAGCAGTAGACTAGCGGGGGAGCAGTACTTC. Its translation is CASSRLAGEQYF.

The chain links TRBV5-1 to TRBJ1-4; D uncertain. This CDR3 contains 19 residues. Trimming cost V 1 base and J 4 bases, with 23 bases left between them. Germline lookup yields CDR1 SGHRS and CDR2 YFSETQ. This chain's CDR3 is CASSLTQNKLGRSNEKLFF. CDR3 nucleotide sequence: TGCGCCAGCAGCTTGACACAGAATAAGCTTGGAAGGAGTAATGAAAAACTGTTTTTT.

The chain couples TRBV7-9 to TRBJ2-7; no firm D call. V was cut by 4 bases and J by 3 bases, with 7 bases left in between. Germline-derived CDR1 and CDR2 are SEHNR and FQNEAQ (reference sequence). The CDR3 length is 12 residues. The CDR3 sequence is CASSYFFYEQYF. The DNA for the CDR3 is TGTGCCAGCAGCTATTTCTTCTACGAGCAGTACTTC.

The rearrangement uses TRBV28 and TRBJ2-5, with 7 positions matching TRBD1. Trimming cost V 5 bases and J 1 base; bases outside gene matches: 10. The CDR3 spans 16 residues. Germline assignment: CDR1 MDHEN and CDR2 SYDVKM. Here the CDR3 reads CASSKTTGTFQETQYF. CDR3 in DNA: TGTGCCAGCAGTAAAACGACAGGGACGTTCCAAGAGACCCAGTACTTC. Full variable domain (remainder filled in from reference TRBV28 and TRBJ2-5): DVKVTQSSRYLVKRTGEKVFLECVQDMDHENMFWYRQDPGLGLRLIYFSYDVKMKEKGDIPEGYSVSREKKERFSLILESASTNQTSMYLCASSKTTGTFQETQYFGPGTRLLVL.

The J gene is TRBJ1-1, the V gene TRBV6-1, with unresolved D. Trimming removed 4 bases from V and 0 bases from J, with 3 bases in between. Germline V gene sequence: CDR1 MNHNS, CDR2 SASEGT. The CDR3 contains 12 residues. This CDR3 is CASSAMNTEAFF. In nucleotides, the CDR3 is TGTGCCAGCAGTGCCATGAACACTGAAGCTTTCTTT.

The chain combines TRBV27 with TRBJ2-2; 8 bases fit TRBD1. Germline V gene lookup returns CDR1 MNHEY and CDR2 SMNVEV (reference sequence). The V and J ends lost 2 bases and 1 base, in that order; junction bases with no gene match: 3. This CDR3 contains 16 residues. The CDR3 spells CASSLARGRNTGELFF. CDR3 nucleotide sequence: TGTGCCAGCAGTTTAGCCAGGGGGCGGAACACCGGGGAGCTGTTTTTT.

V and J are TRBV19 and TRBJ1-2, with TRBD1 identical over 7 bases. The junction had 10 bases not matched to a gene; V was cut back by 4 bases and J by 5 bases. CDR1 LNHDA and CDR2 SQIVND come from the germline V gene (reference sequence). The CDR3 is 15 amino acids. This CDR3 reads CASSTRTGALYGYTF. CDR3 nucleotides: TGTGCCAGTAGTACCAGAACAGGGGCCCTTTATGGCTACACCTTC.

This clone showed up just once. The chain recombines TRBV12-5 with TRBJ1-1; D not certain. Trimming pared 7 bases from V and 6 bases from J, leaving 15 bases between. CDR1 is LGHNT, CDR2 FRNRAP, per germline. This CDR3 is 13 amino acids long. The CDR3 nucleotides read TGTGCTAGTGCCAACTACGCGGTCGCTGAAGCTTTCTTT. This codes for CASANYAVAEAFF.

The chain links TRBV6-1 to TRBJ2-4, with a weak D call TRBD2 (6 bases). This CDR3 has 15 amino acids. With 1 base removed from V and 6 bases from J, the gap between germline ends came to 13 bases. CDR1 and CDR2 (germline): MNHNS, SASEGT. The CDR3 DNA sequence: TGTGCCAGCAGTGAAGTTTATGGGGAGGCAAACATTCAGTACTTC. Translated, it gives CASSEVYGEANIQYF.

Remarks on this clone: The sample has other DNA sequences that encode this CDR3 too. V is TRBV9 and J is TRBJ1-5; D not resolved. The CDR3 loop spans 14 amino acids. V lost 0 bases and J lost 1, with 5 bases in between. CDR1 and CDR2 from the germline V gene are SGDLS and YYNGEE. The CDR3 bases are TGTGCCAGCAGCGTAGAAGGCAGCAATCAGCCCCAGCATTTT. Its protein product is CASSVEGSNQPQHF.

This chain joins TRBV5-4 and TRBJ1-1; TRBD1 matches at 9 bases. CDR1 is SGHNT and CDR2 is YYREEE in the germline V gene (reference sequence). This CDR3 comprises 15 residues. The V segment lost 5 bases and the J segment 0 bases; nucleotides outside the gene matches: 5. CDR3 residues: CASRMTGGMNTEAFF. CDR3 in DNA: TGTGCCAGCAGAATGACAGGGGGTATGAACACTGAAGCTTTCTTT.